This T cell receptor beta chain was documented in a study of tumor-infiltrating lymphocytes in primary liver carcinoma. As for the study in general: Samples returned roughly 3.5 to 7.5 million productive TCRbeta reads each. Read depth did not differ significantly between tissue types.

Scientists recovered RNA and DNA together from approximately 20-30 mg of unsorted bulk tissue. There are 13 residues in the CDR3. Looked up from germline, CDR1 is MNHEY and CDR2 is SVGAGI. Trimming cost V 8 bases and J 5 bases; bases outside gene matches: 3. On this clonotype: A much larger clone is a single base away; this may be a read error.

The researchers produced TCR beta cDNA from 400 to 650 ng total RNA with a constant-region primer. ARM-PCR, slightly modified, supplied the TCR beta libraries through three nested multiplex PCR rounds. TRBV1-TRBV30 forward and Cbeta reverse primers drove the first two roughly 10-cycle rounds. A single record per CDR3 protein comes from TCRdb applying MiXCR to the multiplex PCR reads. The data hold about 74,000 distinct CDR3 sequences, with 55% to 75% observed a single time. Sequencing was done on a sample of liver tumor tissue from sampling region 4. Subset given: tumor region T4, right-lateral pole. V usage is TRBV6-5 and J usage is TRBJ2-5, with 12 bases matching TRBD2. This TCR came from a man aged 35-49 years with primary liver carcinoma and hepatitis B virus infection. This CDR3 is CASGLAGMETQYF. The CDR3 coding sequence is TGTGCCAGCGGACTAGCGGGAATGGAGACCCAGTACTTC.